A selection of T cell receptor beta chains follows, all from one sample in a study of patients and donors after allogeneic stem cell transplantation. In TCRdb, the RT-PCR reads were re-called with MiXCR into one record per CDR3 protein. The sample holds about a million distinct CDR3 sequences, about 20% seen once. What was sequenced was blood, either unsorted or a sorted T cell fraction (not recorded which). These receptors came from a human donor who was either an allogeneic HSCT recipient or a stem cell or donor lymphocyte infusion donor (not recorded which). It is not recorded whose cells these are; they may come from a transplant donor. Both conserved end residues are part of each CDR3. The D gene is left open where the match is weak. Clone sizes are given selectively: once, few, many, or a class where the clone is expanded.

size: few; D: TRBD1; J: TRBJ1-2; V: TRBV5-5; DNA: TGTGCCAGCAGCTTGAAACCCGGACAGGCCGACTATGGCTACACCTTC; CDR3: CASSLKPGQADYGYTF
size: few; D: .; J: TRBJ2-3; V: TRBV7-8; DNA: TGTGCCAGCAGCCGACTAGTGGATACGCAGTATTTT; CDR3: CASSRLVDTQYF
size: .; D: TRBD1; J: TRBJ1-6; V: TRBV7-8; DNA: TGTGCCAGCAGCTTACTTGGTCGGGGACAGAGCTCCTATAATTCACCCCTCCACTTT; CDR3: CASSLLGRGQSSYNSPLHF
size: few; D: .; J: TRBJ1-1; V: TRBV5-5; DNA: TGTGCCAGCAGCTGGCGATATAGCGGAATGAACACTGAAGCTTTCTTT; CDR3: CASSWRYSGMNTEAFF
size: few; D: .; J: TRBJ2-3; V: TRBV11-2; DNA: TGTGCCAGCAGCTTTATGGCGAGCGCGAACTATAGGGATACGCAGTATTTT; CDR3: CASSFMASANYRDTQYF
size: .; D: TRBD2; J: TRBJ2-2; V: TRBV30; DNA: TGTGCCTGGAGTTCAGCGGGAGCCGGGGAGCTGTTTTTT; CDR3: CAWSSAGAGELFF
size: few; D: .; J: TRBJ2-1; V: TRBV2; DNA: TGTGCCAGCAGAGGGGAGATTAATGAGCAGTTCTTC; CDR3: CASRGEINEQFF
size: .; D: .; J: TRBJ2-5; V: TRBV12-3/TRBV12-4; DNA: TGTGCCACTTTACGGTCCGGGACCGTAGAGACCCAGTACTTC; CDR3: CATLRSGTVETQYF
size: many; D: .; J: TRBJ2-1; V: TRBV27; DNA: TGTGCCAGCAGTTTATTCGGGGTTCGTCCCGGGGATGAGCAGTTCTTC; CDR3: CASSLFGVRPGDEQFF
size: many; D: TRBD1; J: TRBJ1-2; V: TRBV5-1; DNA: TGCGCCAGCAGCTTACAGGGGGACTATGGCTACACCTTC; CDR3: CASSLQGDYGYTF
size: .; D: .; J: TRBJ1-5; V: TRBV4-3; DNA: TGCGCCAGCAGCCAAGAGGCCCAGCCCCAGCATTTT; CDR3: CASSQEAQPQHF
size: .; D: TRBD1; J: TRBJ2-3; V: TRBV3-1; DNA: TGTGCCAGCAGCCAACGACAGGGGAGGTCGGGCACAGATACGCAGTATTTT; CDR3: CASSQRQGRSGTDTQYF
size: few; D: .; J: TRBJ2-3; V: TRBV5-1; DNA: TGCGCCAGCAGCTTGATGGCAGGCACAGATACGCAGTATTTT; CDR3: CASSLMAGTDTQYF
size: few; D: .; J: TRBJ1-2; V: TRBV2; DNA: TGTGCCAGCGGAATTTTAAACTATGGCTACACCTTC; CDR3: CASGILNYGYTF
size: few; D: TRBD2; J: TRBJ2-3; V: TRBV20-1; DNA: TGCAGTGCTAGTGCGGGGGGGCCAGATACGCAGTATTTT; CDR3: CSASAGGPDTQYF
size: few; D: .; J: TRBJ1-3; V: TRBV12-3/TRBV12-4; DNA: TGTGCCAGCAGGCATTTCCGATCTGGAAACACCATATATTTT; CDR3: CASRHFRSGNTIYF
size: .; D: .; J: TRBJ2-1; V: TRBV7-3; DNA: TGTGCCAGCATAGAGGAGAGGGATCCATCCTACAATGAGCAGTTCTTC; CDR3: CASIEERDPSYNEQFF
size: few; D: TRBD1; J: TRBJ1-4; V: TRBV20-1; DNA: TGCAGTGTCGGGGGGACAGGGGAAAAACTGTTTTTT; CDR3: CSVGGTGEKLFF
size: few; D: .; J: TRBJ1-4; V: TRBV4-1; DNA: TGCGCCAGCAGCCACCCCCAGACCGGTTATCTGTTTTTT; CDR3: CASSHPQTGYLFF
size: .; D: .; J: TRBJ2-1; V: TRBV25-1; DNA: TGTGCCAGCGGGATCCCACGTGAGCAGTTCTTC; CDR3: CASGIPREQFF
size: .; D: .; J: TRBJ2-5; V: TRBV7-8; DNA: TGTGCCAGCAGCTCGGGAGACAGACAAGAGACCCAGTACTTC; CDR3: CASSSGDRQETQYF
size: .; D: .; J: TRBJ2-1; V: TRBV7-9; DNA: TGTGCCAGCAGCTTAGCGGGACCTGGTGAGCAGTTCTTC; CDR3: CASSLAGPGEQFF
size: .; D: .; J: TRBJ1-6; V: TRBV5-1; DNA: TGCGCCAGCAGCTTGGAAGGGCAGGGAAATTCACCCCTCCACTTT; CDR3: CASSLEGQGNSPLHF
size: .; D: .; J: TRBJ2-3; V: TRBV27; DNA: TGTGCCAGCAGTTTATCCCGGCCTCGGCTAGCCTCTAGCACAGATACGCAGTATTTT; CDR3: CASSLSRPRLASSTDTQYF
size: few; D: TRBD2; J: TRBJ2-1; V: TRBV3-1; DNA: TGTGCCAGCAGCCAAGAGGGACTAGCGGGAGAAACCCCTAACAATGAGCAGTTCTTC; CDR3: CASSQEGLAGETPNNEQFF
size: few; D: .; J: TRBJ2-1; V: TRBV5-1; DNA: TGCGCCAGCAGCTTGGCAGAACCCTACAATGAGCAGTTCTTC; CDR3: CASSLAEPYNEQFF
size: .; D: .; J: TRBJ2-1; V: TRBV19; DNA: TGTGCCGGTCCCCCAGGCGGTGAGCAGTTCTTC; CDR3: CAGPPGGEQFF
size: many; D: .; J: TRBJ1-3; V: TRBV12-3/TRBV12-4; DNA: TGTGCCAGCAGCCGGAACCGGGAGCGAAACACCATATATTTT; CDR3: CASSRNRERNTIYF
size: .; D: .; J: TRBJ2-4; V: TRBV28; DNA: TGTGCCAGCAGTTGGGGGGACGGTGAAAACATTCAGTACTTC; CDR3: CASSWGDGENIQYF
size: few; D: .; J: TRBJ1-5; V: TRBV27; DNA: TGTGCCAGCAGTTCATTCTCGGGGCCAGGGAGATTCAATCAGCCCCAGCATTTT; CDR3: CASSSFSGPGRFNQPQHF
size: few; D: .; J: TRBJ2-1; V: TRBV29-1; DNA: TGCAGCGTTTCCGCTCCTACCAATGAGCAGTTCTTC; CDR3: CSVSAPTNEQFF
size: .; D: TRBD2; J: TRBJ2-1; V: TRBV12-5; DNA: TGTGCTAGTGGTTTGGGACCCGGGACTAGCCCTTACAATGAGCAGTTCTTC; CDR3: CASGLGPGTSPYNEQFF
size: .; D: TRBD2; J: TRBJ2-7; V: TRBV9; DNA: TGTGCCAGCAGCGTAGAATCTAGCGGGACCTACTACGAGCAGTACTTC; CDR3: CASSVESSGTYYEQYF
size: few; D: .; J: TRBJ2-1; V: TRBV7-8; DNA: TGTGCCAGCAGCCCCCGGAGAAGCTCCTACAATGAGCAGTTCTTC; CDR3: CASSPRRSSYNEQFF
size: few; D: .; J: TRBJ2-2; V: TRBV15; DNA: TGTGCCACCAGCAGAGATCTTGCGTCTCGAAAAGGAACCGGGGAGCTGTTTTTT; CDR3: CATSRDLASRKGTGELFF
size: few; D: .; J: TRBJ2-3; V: TRBV5-1; DNA: TGCGCCAGCAGCTTGGCCGAATTAACAGAACCAGATACGCAGTATTTT; CDR3: CASSLAELTEPDTQYF
size: .; D: TRBD2; J: TRBJ2-5; V: TRBV18; DNA: TGTGCCAGCTCACCACTTGGCGGGAGTGGATCTGAGACCCAGTACTTC; CDR3: CASSPLGGSGSETQYF
size: .; D: .; J: TRBJ2-1; V: TRBV15; DNA: TGTGCCACCAGCAGACGGGGCAGCGAGCAGTTCTTC; CDR3: CATSRRGSEQFF
size: .; D: TRBD2; J: TRBJ2-7; V: TRBV7-8; DNA: TGTGCCAGCAGCTCGGTACTAGCGTTGCACGAGCAGTACTTC; CDR3: CASSSVLALHEQYF
size: .; D: .; J: TRBJ1-5; V: TRBV2; DNA: TGTGCCAGCAGTGAAACCCGCGGCAATCAGCCCCAGCATTTT; CDR3: CASSETRGNQPQHF
size: .; D: .; J: TRBJ2-7; V: TRBV6-2/TRBV6-3; DNA: TGTGCCAGAGAGGACGAGCAGTACTTC; CDR3: CAREDEQYF
size: .; D: .; J: TRBJ1-2; V: TRBV2; DNA: TGTGCCAGCAGACACCGGGACGCCAACTATGGCTACACCTTC; CDR3: CASRHRDANYGYTF
size: .; D: TRBD1; J: TRBJ2-7; V: TRBV20-1; DNA: TGCAGTGCTAGAGAAACAGGGGATCGGGAGCAGTACTTC; CDR3: CSARETGDREQYF
size: few; D: .; J: TRBJ2-3; V: TRBV27; DNA: TGTGCCAGCAGCCCCTGGGACCGCACAGATACGCAGTATTTT; CDR3: CASSPWDRTDTQYF